One sample yielded the 26 T cell receptor beta chains listed below, sequenced in a study of T cells in narcolepsy. Only in-frame clones appear in the TCRdb table, and some are missing; sequencing was by immunoSEQ multiplex PCR. This table holds around 42,000 clones, approximately 90% found once. Sequenced sample: CD45RA- memory CD4+ T cells from PBMCs. These receptors all stem from a human donor with narcolepsy.

Worth noting for this clone: An end of the junction does not agree with germline; a read error may underlie this. CDR3 in amino acids: CASSFGGRRATDEKLFF. The CDR3 nucleotides read TGCGCCAGCAGCTTCGGGGGGCGCCGTGCAACTGATGAAAAACTGTTTTTT. The rearrangement links TRBV5-1 to TRBJ1-4, with D possibly TRBD1 on 6 matching bases. Germline CDR1 SGHRS, CDR2 YFSETQ. The CDR3 sequence is 17 residues long. Combining the CDR3 with reference TRBV5-1 and TRBJ1-4 gives the whole variable domain KAGVTQTPRYLIKTRGQQVTLSCSPISGHRSVSWYQQTPGQGLQFLFEYFSETQRNKGNFPGRFSGRQFSNSRSEMNVSTLELGDSALYLCASSFGGRRATDEKLFFGSGTQLSVL.

The chain links TRBV11-3 to TRBJ2-2, with D possibly called TRBD1 or TRBD2 (5 bases each). The CDR3 covers 14 residues. The germline V and J ends were trimmed by 8 bases and 5 bases, with 15 bases remaining between them. Germline values: CDR1 SGHNT, CDR2 YENEEA. CDR3 sequence (DNA): TGTGCCAGCGGCGAGGGGTTGAAGACCGGGGAGCTGTTTTTT. It is translated as CASGEGLKTGELFF.

V and J are TRBV19 and TRBJ2-3, with no clear D. V was cut by 7 bases and J by 0 bases, with 14 bases left in between. CDR3 length equals 15 residues. Germline-derived CDR1 and CDR2 are LNHDA and SQIVND (reference sequence). The CDR3 region is CASTPDGISTDTQYF. CDR3 nucleotides: TGTGCCAGTACCCCAGACGGTATAAGCACAGATACGCAGTATTTT.

The chain employs TRBV9 and TRBJ1-4; TRBD1 agrees at 7 bases. V lost 1 base and J lost 4; bases outside the gene matches: 1. The CDR3 runs 14 residues. The germline gives CDR1 SGDLS, CDR2 YYNGEE. CDR3 sequence: CASSVSGGNEKLFF. Here the CDR3 DNA reads TGTGCCAGCAGCGTATCAGGGGGTAATGAAAAACTGTTTTTT.

The chain's CDR3 is CASSDRRPRGRGDTQYF. The CDR3 DNA reads TGTGCCAGCAGCGACAGACGGCCCCGAGGCAGGGGAGATACGCAGTATTTT. The chain links TRBV9 to TRBJ2-3; TRBD1 is a possible D gene (6 bases). The V gene's germline CDR1 is SGDLS and CDR2 YYNGEE. The CDR3 runs 17 residues. Trimming took off 3 bases at V and 5 bases at J, with 22 bases between the two ends.

This clone was detected a few times. The genes are TRBV5-4 and TRBJ1-2; 10 positions agree with TRBD1. Germline V lookup: CDR1 SGHNT, CDR2 YYREEE (reference sequence). The CDR3 extends over 12 amino acids. Trimming at V came to 0 bases and at J to 13 bases, leaving 3 bases not matched to a gene. CDR3 DNA: TGTGCCAGCAGCTTGGGACAGGGGGCAGGCACCTTC. It yields the protein CASSLGQGAGTF.

The rearrangement joins TRBV19 to TRBJ1-6, with D unresolved. V shed 6 bases and J shed 7 bases, with 10 bases lying between them. CDR3 length: 13 amino acids. CDR1 and CDR2 (germline): LNHDA, SQIVND (reference sequence). For the CDR3, the DNA is TGTGCCAGTAGACTTCCAGGAAATTCACCCCTCCACTTT. Protein product: CASRLPGNSPLHF.

The rearrangement links TRBV6-5 to TRBJ1-1; D uncertain. Germline values: CDR1 MNHEY, CDR2 SVGAGI. This CDR3 is 13 amino acids long. The V end lost 0 bases, the J end lost 8 bases, and 10 bases lay between the germline ends. For the CDR3, the DNA is TGTGCCAGCAGTTACTCGTCGGGCAGGGAAGCTTTCTTT. Translating it yields CASSYSSGREAFF.

The chain couples TRBV7-9 to TRBJ2-1, with D possibly TRBD2 on 5 matching bases. V gave up 4 bases and J gave up 2 bases, with 12 bases separating them. CDR1 SEHNR and CDR2 FQNEAQ come from the germline V gene (reference sequence). The CDR3 sequence is 15 residues long. In DNA form, the CDR3 reads TGTGCCAGCAGCTCCAATTTCGGGACCTACAATGAGCAGTTCTTC. It specifies CASSSNFGTYNEQFF. Drawing the rest from reference TRBV7-9 and TRBJ2-1, the complete variable domain is DTGVSQNPRHKITKRGQNVTFRCDPISEHNRLYWYRQTLGQGPEFLTYFQNEAQLEKSRLLSDRFSAERPKGSFSTLEIQRTEQGDSAMYLCASSSNFGTYNEQFFGPGTRLTVL.

The chain joins TRBV14 to TRBJ2-7; D is unresolved. CDR1 and CDR2 from the germline V gene are SGHDN and FVKESK. This CDR3 has 12 amino acids. Trimming took 3 bases from V and 6 from J, leaving 9 bases between them. The CDR3 loop is CASSHSQIEQYF. CDR3 in DNA: TGTGCCAGCAGCCATTCTCAGATCGAGCAGTACTTC.

This rearrangement joins TRBV7-9 to TRBJ2-3, with 9 bases fitting TRBD1. This CDR3 has 15 residues. Germline trimming cut 5 bases from V and 2 bases from J; bases unmatched to any gene: 5. Germline CDR1 is SEHNR and CDR2 is FQNEAQ (reference sequence). The CDR3 region has the DNA TGTGCCAGCAGCCCGGGACAGGGTCACACAGATACGCAGTATTTT. Protein product: CASSPGQGHTDTQYF. The whole variable domain, filled in from reference TRBV7-9 and TRBJ2-3, reads DTGVSQNPRHKITKRGQNVTFRCDPISEHNRLYWYRQTLGQGPEFLTYFQNEAQLEKSRLLSDRFSAERPKGSFSTLEIQRTEQGDSAMYLCASSPGQGHTDTQYFGPGTRLTVL.

The CDR3 reads CASSIDGGASNEQFF. The DNA for the CDR3 is TGTGCCAGTAGTATAGACGGGGGGGCCTCCAATGAGCAGTTCTTC. The V gene is TRBV19, the J gene TRBJ2-1; TRBD2 aligns across 8 bases. This CDR3 has 15 amino acids. In germline, CDR1 is LNHDA, CDR2 SQIVND (reference sequence). Unmatched junction bases numbered 4, after V lost 0 bases and J lost 6 bases.

The chain has TRBV4-3 and TRBJ2-2, with D tentatively TRBD2 (5 bases). The CDR3 loop spans 17 amino acids. Germline CDR1 LGHNA, CDR2 YSLEER. V was clipped by 0 bases and J by 6 bases, with 17 bases between them. The CDR3 protein is CASSQDGNAGGSGELFF. In DNA, the CDR3 is TGCGCCAGCAGCCAAGATGGCAACGCAGGAGGATCCGGGGAGCTGTTTTTT.

This clone was found a few times. The chain uses TRBV6-6 and TRBJ2-3; 10 bases map to TRBD2. V trimming: 0 bases; J trimming: 9 bases; junction bases outside the gene matches: 6. CDR1 and CDR2 (germline): MNHNY, SVGAGI (reference sequence). The CDR3 has 15 amino acids. In DNA form, the CDR3 reads TGTGCCAGCAGTTACTCGCAGCGGGAGGGCGAAACGCAGTATTTT. The encoded protein is CASSYSQREGETQYF.

V is TRBV27 and J is TRBJ2-6, with a weak D call TRBD2 (6 bases). The ends were cut back, 7 bases at V and 0 bases at J, with 16 bases in the middle. This CDR3 is 17 amino acids long. Germline V gene lookup returns CDR1 MNHEY and CDR2 SMNVEV (reference sequence). CDR3 region: CASILRWRDSGANVLTF. The CDR3 DNA reads TGTGCCAGCATCCTAAGGTGGCGGGACTCTGGGGCCAACGTCCTGACTTTC.

Comment on this clone: Relative to the germline gene, one junction end is altered; a read error may explain this. The J gene is TRBJ2-2, the V gene TRBV19; 7 bases line up with TRBD1. CDR1 is LNHDA and CDR2 is SQIVND in the germline V gene (reference sequence). The CDR3 totals 15 residues. CDR3 nucleotide sequence: TGTGTCAGTATCATCCGGGACAGTTTCGCCGGGGAGCTGTTTTTT. This translates into CVSIIRDSFAGELFF.

V and J are TRBV5-4 and TRBJ1-2; 7 nucleotides align to TRBD1. The CDR3 sequence is 15 residues long. Germline trimming cut 4 bases from V and 7 bases from J; bases unmatched to any gene: 13. The germline V gene encodes CDR1 SGHNT and CDR2 YYREEE (reference sequence). The CDR3 spells CASSETGRIVGGYTF. The CDR3 coding sequence is TGTGCCAGCAGCGAGACAGGGAGAATAGTTGGTGGCTACACCTTC. Looking up the rest from reference TRBV5-4 and TRBJ1-2 gives the full variable domain: ETGVTQSPTHLIKTRGQQVTLRCSSQSGHNTVSWYQQALGQGPQFIFQYYREEENGRGNFPPRFSGLQFPNYSSELNVNALELDDSALYLCASSETGRIVGGYTFGSGTRLTVV.

The rearrangement links TRBV7-9 to TRBJ1-4, with 9 bases aligning to TRBD1. This CDR3 region has 14 residues. With 5 bases clipped from V and 8 bases from J, the junction kept 6 bases outside the gene matches. CDR1 SEHNR and CDR2 FQNEAQ come from the germline V gene (reference sequence). The CDR3 region has the DNA TGTGCCAGCAGCCGGGGACAGGGAGGAGAAAAACTGTTTTTT. It translates to CASSRGQGGEKLFF.

The chain couples TRBV6-1 to TRBJ2-1, with 10 bases that match TRBD2. The V and J ends lost 3 bases and 7 bases, in that order; junction bases with no gene match: 6. Per germline, CDR1 MNHNS and CDR2 SASEGT. This CDR3 is built from 15 residues. CDR3 region: CASSEASGGGNEQFF. The CDR3 nucleotides read TGTGCCAGCAGTGAGGCTAGCGGGGGTGGTAATGAGCAGTTCTTC.

The chain carries TRBV19 and TRBJ2-1; 8 bases are a match to TRBD2. Trimming took 5 bases from V and 15 from J; bases not matched to a gene: 15. Per germline, CDR1 LNHDA and CDR2 SQIVND (reference sequence). The CDR3 is made up of 14 amino acids. CDR3 in amino acids: CASSQGAGGIVGFF. The CDR3 DNA reads as TGTGCCAGTAGTCAAGGGGCGGGGGGAATAGTTGGGTTCTTC.

The V gene is TRBV9, the J gene TRBJ2-4; D possibly corresponds to TRBD2 (6 bases). There are 15 residues in the CDR3. V was trimmed by 0 bases and J by 6 bases, leaving 13 bases between them. From germline, CDR1 is SGDLS and CDR2 YYNGEE. The DNA of the CDR3 is TGTGCCAGCAGCGTAGAGGGGTCGGAGGGAAACATTCAGTACTTC. The encoded protein is CASSVEGSEGNIQYF.

The V gene is TRBV6-1, the J gene TRBJ1-1; D possibly corresponds to TRBD1 (6 bases). The CDR3 has 16 amino acids. V lost 1 base to trimming and J lost 0 bases, with 12 bases between them. Germline lookup yields CDR1 MNHNS and CDR2 SASEGT. The CDR3 region has the DNA TGTGCCAGCAGTGAAGATGTGGGGGCACTGAACACTGAAGCTTTCTTT. This translates into CASSEDVGALNTEAFF.

CDR3 in DNA: TGTGCCAGCACCCCGGGTCGACGGCTAACCTACGAGCAGTACTTC. Translated, it gives CASTPGRRLTYEQYF. The chain has TRBV11-2 and TRBJ2-7; D not resolved. The CDR3 covers 15 residues. The germline gives CDR1 SGHAT, CDR2 FQNNGV. Trimming cost V 7 bases and J 2 bases, with 18 bases left between them.

This chain connects TRBV2 to TRBJ1-2; D possibly corresponds to TRBD1 (6 bases). The germline V gene encodes CDR1 SNHLY and CDR2 FYNNEI. Trimming pared 6 bases from V and 8 bases from J, leaving 22 bases between. The CDR3 has 15 amino acids. CDR3 sequence (DNA): TGTGCCAGCAGCAAAACGGTTACAGGGCCCGGGGGCTACACCTTC. It codes for CASSKTVTGPGGYTF.

The V gene is TRBV5-1, the J gene TRBJ2-3; D may be TRBD1 or TRBD2 (5 bases each). The germline V gene encodes CDR1 SGHRS and CDR2 YFSETQ. Trimming left V 1 base short and J 0 bases short, with 9 bases between. This CDR3 is built from 15 residues. The CDR3 DNA sequence: TGCGCCAGCAGCTTGTTAGGGGAGAGCACAGATACGCAGTATTTT. Translated: CASSLLGESTDTQYF.

V gene TRBV13 combines with J gene TRBJ2-7, with 8 bases aligning to TRBD2. V dropped 5 bases and J dropped 1; count of bases not matched to a gene: 10. CDR3 length: 16 residues. Germline lookup yields CDR1 PRHDT and CDR2 FYEKMQ (reference sequence). The CDR3: CASSRQGLEISYEQYF. The CDR3 coding sequence is TGTGCCAGCAGCCGCCAGGGACTAGAAATTTCCTACGAGCAGTACTTC.